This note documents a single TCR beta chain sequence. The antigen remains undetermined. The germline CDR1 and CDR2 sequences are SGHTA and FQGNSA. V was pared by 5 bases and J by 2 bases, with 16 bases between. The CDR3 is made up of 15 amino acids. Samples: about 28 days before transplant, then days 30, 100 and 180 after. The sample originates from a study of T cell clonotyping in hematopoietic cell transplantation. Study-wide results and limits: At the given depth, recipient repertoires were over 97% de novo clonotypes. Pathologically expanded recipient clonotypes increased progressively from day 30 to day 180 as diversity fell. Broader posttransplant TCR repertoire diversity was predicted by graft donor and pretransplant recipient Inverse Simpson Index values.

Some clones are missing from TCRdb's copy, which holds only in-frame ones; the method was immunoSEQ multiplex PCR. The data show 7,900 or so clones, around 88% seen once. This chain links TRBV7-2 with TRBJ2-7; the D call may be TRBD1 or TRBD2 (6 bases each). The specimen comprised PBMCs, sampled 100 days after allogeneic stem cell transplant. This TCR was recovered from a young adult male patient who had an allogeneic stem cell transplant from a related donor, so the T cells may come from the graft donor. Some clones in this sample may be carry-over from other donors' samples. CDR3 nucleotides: TGTGCCAGCAGCCCGACGGGGGCAGCTACCTACGAGCAGTACGTC. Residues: CASSPTGAATYEQYV.